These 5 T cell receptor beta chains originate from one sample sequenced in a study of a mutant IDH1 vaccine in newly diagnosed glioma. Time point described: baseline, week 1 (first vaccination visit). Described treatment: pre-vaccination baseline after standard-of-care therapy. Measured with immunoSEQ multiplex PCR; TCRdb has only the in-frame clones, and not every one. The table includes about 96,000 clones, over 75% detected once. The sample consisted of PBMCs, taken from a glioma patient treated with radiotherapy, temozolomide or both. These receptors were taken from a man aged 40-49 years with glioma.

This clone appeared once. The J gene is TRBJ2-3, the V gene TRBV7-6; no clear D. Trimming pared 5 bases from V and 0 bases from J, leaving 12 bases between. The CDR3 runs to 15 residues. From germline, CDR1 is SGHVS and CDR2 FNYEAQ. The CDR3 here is CASSRDLPSTDTQYF. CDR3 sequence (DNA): TGTGCCAGCAGCCGCGACTTGCCTAGCACAGATACGCAGTATTTT. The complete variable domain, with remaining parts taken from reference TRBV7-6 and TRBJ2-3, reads GAGVSQSPRYKVTKRGQDVALRCDPISGHVSLYWYRQALGQGPEFLTYFNYEAQQDKSGLPNDRFSAERPEGSISTLTIQRTEQRDSAMYRCASSRDLPSTDTQYFGPGTRLTVL.

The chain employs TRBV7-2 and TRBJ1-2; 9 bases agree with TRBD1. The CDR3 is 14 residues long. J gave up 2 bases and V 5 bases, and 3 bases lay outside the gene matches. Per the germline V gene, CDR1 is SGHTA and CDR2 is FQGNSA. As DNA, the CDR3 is TGTGCCAGCAGCCGGGACAGGGCCAACTATGGCTACACCTTC. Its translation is CASSRDRANYGYTF.

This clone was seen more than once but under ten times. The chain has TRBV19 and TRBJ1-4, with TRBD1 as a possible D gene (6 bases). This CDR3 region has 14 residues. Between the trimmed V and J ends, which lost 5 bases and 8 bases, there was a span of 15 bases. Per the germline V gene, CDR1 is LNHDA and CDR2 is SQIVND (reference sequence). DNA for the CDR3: TGTGCCAGTAGTGAGGGGGGCGCTGGGGAAAAACTGTTTTTT. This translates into CASSEGGAGEKLFF.

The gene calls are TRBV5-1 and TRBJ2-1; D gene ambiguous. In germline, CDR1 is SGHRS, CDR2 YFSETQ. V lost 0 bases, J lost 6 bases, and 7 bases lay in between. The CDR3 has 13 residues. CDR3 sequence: CASSLVKGNEQFF. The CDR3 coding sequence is TGCGCCAGCAGCTTGGTGAAGGGCAATGAGCAGTTCTTC.

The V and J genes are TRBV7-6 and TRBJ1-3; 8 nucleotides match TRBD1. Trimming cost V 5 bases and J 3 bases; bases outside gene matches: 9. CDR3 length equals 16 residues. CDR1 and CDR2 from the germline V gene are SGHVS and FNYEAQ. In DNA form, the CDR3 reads TGTGCCAGCAGCCCCAGGACAGGGTTTCGTGGAAACACCATATATTTT. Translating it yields CASSPRTGFRGNTIYF.